This is a list of T cell receptor beta chains from one sample in a study of cytomegalovirus exposure and HLA in healthy donors. Generated by immunoSEQ multiplex PCR, the TCRdb table keeps only in-frame clones and is missing some. The data contain about 63,000 clones, more than 70% of them seen just once; the ten biggest clones take up more than 0.95%. The sequenced material came from PBMCs. These receptors came from a woman younger than 35 in good health and CMV-seronegative. CDR3s include the opening cysteine and the closing phenylalanine or tryptophan. The D gene is left open where the match is weak. Clone size is shown for a subset of rows, as once, few, many or a class of expanded clone.

j_gene | abundance | d_gene | v_gene | CDR3aa | CDR3nt
TRBJ2-3 | - | - | TRBV19 | CASSIRLVGTDTQYF | TGTGCCAGTAGTATAAGACTAGTGGGCACAGATACGCAGTATTTT
TRBJ1-4 | - | TRBD1 | TRBV2 | CASSRTGGLEKLFF | TGTGCCAGCAGTCGGACAGGGGGCTTGGAAAAACTGTTTTTT
TRBJ2-2 | - | - | TRBV5-8 | CASSPREGGNTGELFF | TGTGCCAGCAGCCCCCGGGAAGGGGGGAACACCGGGGAGCTGTTTTTT
TRBJ2-1 | few | - | TRBV9 | CASRAGEGVGNEQFF | TGTGCCAGCAGAGCCGGGGAGGGGGTTGGCAATGAGCAGTTCTTC
TRBJ2-3 | - | TRBD2 | TRBV28 | CASSVVGTSLNTQYF | TGTGCCAGCAGTGTCGTTGGGACTAGCTTAAATACGCAGTATTTT
TRBJ2-1 | - | - | TRBV6-4 | CASSGHAEVNEQFF | TGTGCCAGCAGTGGACATGCAGAAGTCAATGAGCAGTTCTTC
TRBJ1-1 | - | TRBD1 | TRBV4-1 | CASSHHRGMNTEAFF | TGCGCCAGCAGCCACCACAGGGGAATGAACACTGAAGCTTTCTTT
TRBJ2-7 | once | - | TRBV25-1 | CASSPFGQTYEQYF | TGTGCCAGCAGCCCCTTTGGGCAGACCTACGAGCAGTACTTC
TRBJ2-1 | - | TRBD1 | TRBV6-5 | CASRQPGTVEFF | TGTGCCAGCAGGCAACCCGGGACAGTTGAGTTCTTC
TRBJ2-5 | - | TRBD1 | TRBV9 | CASSGGGQGAIWEETQYF | TGTGCCAGCAGCGGCGGGGGACAGGGGGCGATCTGGGAAGAGACCCAGTACTTC
TRBJ1-2 | - | TRBD1 | TRBV30 | CAWSDHLGGRYGYTF | TGTGCCTGGAGTGACCACCTAGGGGGCCGGTATGGCTACACCTTC
TRBJ2-5 | - | - | TRBV12-2 | CASRFSFKGLARPRETQYF | TGTGCAAGTCGCTTCTCATTTAAGGGACTAGCCAGACCGAGAGAGACCCAGTACTTC
TRBJ2-7 | - | TRBD2 | TRBV28 | CASRTGGDSYEQYF | TGTGCCAGCAGGACGGGAGGCGACTCCTACGAGCAGTACTTC
TRBJ1-1 | - | - | TRBV4-1 | CASSQAGIRGRATSLAEAFF | TGCGCCAGCAGCCAAGCCGGTATTCGAGGCAGGGCGACCTCGTTGGCTGAAGCTTTCTTT
TRBJ2-3 | - | TRBD2 | TRBV5-1 | CASSLTSGTDTQYF | TGCGCCAGCAGCTTAACTAGCGGCACAGATACGCAGTATTTT
TRBJ1-2 | - | - | TRBV28 | CASSLSHSIYGYTF | TGTGCCAGCAGTTTATCTCACAGCATCTATGGCTACACCTTC
TRBJ2-7 | - | - | TRBV7-2 | CASSSGASRHEQYF | TGTGCCAGCAGCAGCGGTGCCTCTCGCCACGAGCAGTACTTC
TRBJ1-1 | - | - | TRBV14 | CASSLNRVEAFF | TGTGCCAGCAGCCTAAACAGGGTTGAAGCTTTCTTT
TRBJ2-5 | - | - | TRBV7-2 | CASSLVGRGETQYF | TGTGCCAGCAGCTTAGTCGGCAGGGGAGAGACCCAGTACTTC
TRBJ2-7 | few | - | TRBV4-2 | CASSQVSGVDEQYF | TGTGCCAGCAGCCAAGTCTCAGGGGTAGACGAGCAGTACTTC
TRBJ1-5 | - | TRBD1 | TRBV6-1 | CASSARDRRNQPQHF | TGTGCCAGCAGTGCCCGGGACAGGAGAAATCAGCCCCAGCATTTT
TRBJ1-6 | - | TRBD1 | TRBV28 | CASSFPLGQGANDSPLHF | TGTGCCAGCAGTTTCCCCCTCGGACAGGGCGCCAATGATTCACCCCTCCACTTT
TRBJ2-1 | - | - | TRBV9 | CASSVATGAGYEQFF | TGTGCCAGCAGCGTAGCTACGGGAGCAGGGTATGAGCAGTTCTTC
TRBJ1-2 | - | TRBD1 | TRBV2 | CASSSPGQGTLNGGYTF | TGTGCCAGCAGCTCCCCGGGACAGGGGACTTTAAATGGTGGCTACACCTTC
TRBJ1-1 | - | TRBD1 | TRBV27 | CASSLDRLNTEAFF | TGTGCCAGCAGTTTGGACAGGCTGAACACTGAAGCTTTCTTT
TRBJ2-1 | - | TRBD2 | TRBV29-1 | CSVHGTSVGRRTSYNEQFF | TGCAGCGTTCATGGGACTAGCGTAGGGCGAAGGACCTCCTACAATGAGCAGTTCTTC
TRBJ1-5 | - | - | TRBV10-3 | CAISVGQGSQPQHF | TGTGCCATCAGTGTGGGGCAGGGAAGTCAGCCCCAGCATTTT
TRBJ2-1 | - | TRBD1 | TRBV11-3 | CASSLTATGAGQFF | TGTGCCAGCAGCTTAACTGCGACAGGGGCCGGACAGTTCTTC
TRBJ1-6 | - | - | TRBV7-9 | CASSETRGESPLHF | TGTGCCAGCAGCGAGACCCGAGGCGAATCACCCCTCCACTTT
TRBJ2-1 | - | TRBD1 | TRBV25-1 | CASTTGQSEQFF | TGTGCCAGCACCACGGGACAGTCAGAGCAGTTCTTC
TRBJ2-2 | - | - | TRBV5-1 | CASSVGTSAGELFF | TGCGCCAGCAGCGTCGGGACAAGCGCCGGGGAGCTGTTTTTT
TRBJ2-6 | - | TRBD1 | TRBV27 | CASRQGIHSGANVLTF | TGTGCCAGCCGACAGGGGATCCACTCTGGGGCCAACGTCCTGACTTTC
TRBJ1-2 | - | TRBD1 | TRBV28 | CASSLWGGQGATNYGYTF | TGTGCCAGCAGTTTATGGGGGGGACAGGGGGCCACTAACTATGGCTACACCTTC
TRBJ2-1 | - | TRBD2 | TRBV14 | CASSQGTSGVRGQFF | TGTGCCAGCAGCCAAGGGACTAGCGGAGTTAGGGGGCAGTTCTTC
TRBJ2-5 | once | TRBD2 | TRBV10-3 | CARTGGGHQETQYF | TGTGCGAGAACCGGCGGGGGGCACCAAGAGACCCAGTACTTC
TRBJ1-1 | - | TRBD1 | TRBV5-1 | CASSPMDRGPEAFF | TGCGCCAGCAGCCCTATGGACAGGGGACCTGAAGCTTTCTTT
TRBJ2-5 | once | TRBD2 | TRBV7-2 | CASSLRSGQETQYF | TGTGCCAGCAGCTTACGTAGCGGGCAAGAGACCCAGTACTTC
TRBJ2-1 | - | - | TRBV28 | CASEAGGPDEQFF | TGTGCCAGCGAGGCCGGGGGTCCCGATGAGCAGTTCTTC
TRBJ1-5 | - | TRBD1 | TRBV2 | CASKGWLGQGAGQPQHF | TGTGCCAGCAAAGGGTGGCTAGGACAGGGGGCGGGTCAGCCCCAGCATTTT
TRBJ2-1 | - | TRBD2 | TRBV6-4 | CASSDGGGPYNEQFF | TGTGCCAGCAGTGACGGGGGAGGGCCCTACAATGAGCAGTTCTTC
TRBJ2-7 | - | TRBD1 | TRBV6-6 | CASSSRSGTGGEQYF | TGTGCCAGCAGTTCAAGGTCTGGGACAGGCGGCGAGCAGTACTTC
TRBJ2-3 | - | - | TRBV18 | CASSPSSTDTQYF | TGTGCCAGCTCACCTTCTAGCACAGATACGCAGTATTTT
TRBJ2-6 | - | - | TRBV6-1 | CASSVGGAGANVLTF | TGTGCCAGCAGTGTCGGGGGTGCCGGGGCCAACGTCCTGACTTTC
TRBJ1-3 | - | - | TRBV15 | CATSRDGAGFSGNTIYF | TGTGCCACCAGCAGAGATGGGGCAGGCTTCTCTGGAAACACCATATATTTT
TRBJ1-2 | - | TRBD1 | TRBV30 | CAWSRTGAYGYTF | TGTGCCTGGAGTCGGACAGGGGCCTATGGCTACACCTTC
TRBJ2-3 | - | - | TRBV6-5 | CASSGQTLTDTQYF | TGTGCCAGCAGTGGGCAGACACTCACAGATACGCAGTATTTT
TRBJ1-3 | - | - | TRBV30 | CAWNGGYSGNTIYF | TGTGCCTGGAACGGCGGATACTCTGGAAACACCATATATTTT
TRBJ2-5 | - | - | TRBV7-2 | CASSLLREETQYF | TGTGCCAGCAGCTTGCTCCGGGAAGAGACCCAGTACTTC
TRBJ2-6 | - | - | TRBV9 | CASSVRPERGSGANVLTF | TGTGCCAGCAGCGTTCGTCCAGAGAGGGGGTCTGGGGCCAACGTCCTGACTTTC
TRBJ1-1 | - | - | TRBV7-9 | CASSPTRGGKTEAFF | TGTGCCAGCAGCCCCACTCGGGGGGGGAAAACTGAAGCTTTCTTT
TRBJ1-1 | - | - | TRBV11-2 | CASSLAPGGTEAFF | TGTGCCAGCAGCTTAGCGCCAGGTGGGACTGAAGCTTTCTTT
TRBJ1-4 | - | - | TRBV6-5 | CASSYDRTNEKLFF | TGTGCCAGCAGTTATGACAGGACTAATGAAAAACTGTTTTTT
TRBJ2-7 | - | TRBD2 | TRBV2 | CASSEGTSGRSLYEQYF | TGTGCCAGCAGTGAAGGGACTAGCGGGAGGTCACTCTACGAGCAGTACTTC
TRBJ1-1 | once | TRBD1 | TRBV28 | CASSPPGQGNTEAFF | TGTGCCAGCAGTCCGCCGGGACAGGGGAACACTGAAGCTTTCTTT
TRBJ2-1 | - | TRBD2 | TRBV9 | CASSRGFGLAGANEQFF | TGTGCCAGCAGCCGGGGTTTTGGACTAGCGGGAGCCAATGAGCAGTTCTTC
TRBJ2-7 | - | - | TRBV4-1 | CASSQGLASHEQYF | TGCGCCAGCAGCCAAGGTCTAGCTAGCCACGAGCAGTACTTC
TRBJ2-2 | once | - | TRBV27 | CASSVQGGSGELFF | TGTGCCAGCAGCGTCCAGGGGGGCTCCGGGGAGCTGTTTTTT
TRBJ2-1 | few | - | TRBV7-7 | CASSFGRGLNNEQFF | TGTGCCAGCAGCTTTGGGCGGGGATTAAACAATGAGCAGTTCTTC
TRBJ1-1 | - | - | TRBV30 | CAWSVDSTNTEAFF | TGTGCCTGGAGTGTTGACAGCACCAACACTGAAGCTTTCTTT